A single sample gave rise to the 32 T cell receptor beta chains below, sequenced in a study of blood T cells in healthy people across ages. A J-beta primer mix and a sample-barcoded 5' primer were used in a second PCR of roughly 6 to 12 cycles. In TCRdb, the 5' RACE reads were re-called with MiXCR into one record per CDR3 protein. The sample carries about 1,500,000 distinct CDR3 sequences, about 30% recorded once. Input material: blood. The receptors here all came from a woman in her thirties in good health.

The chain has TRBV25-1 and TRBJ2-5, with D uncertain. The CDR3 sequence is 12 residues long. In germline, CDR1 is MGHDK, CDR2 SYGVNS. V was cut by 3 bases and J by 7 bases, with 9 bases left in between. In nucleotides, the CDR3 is TGTGCCAGCAGTGATGGGTGTGGGACCCAGTACTTC. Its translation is CASSDGCGTQYF.

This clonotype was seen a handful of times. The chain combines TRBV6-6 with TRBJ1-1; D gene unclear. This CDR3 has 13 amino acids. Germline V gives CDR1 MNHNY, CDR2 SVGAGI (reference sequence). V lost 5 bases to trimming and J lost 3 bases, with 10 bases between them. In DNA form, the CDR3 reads TGTGCCAGCAGTAGGCCGTTAGACACTGAAGCTTTCTTT. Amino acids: CASSRPLDTEAFF.

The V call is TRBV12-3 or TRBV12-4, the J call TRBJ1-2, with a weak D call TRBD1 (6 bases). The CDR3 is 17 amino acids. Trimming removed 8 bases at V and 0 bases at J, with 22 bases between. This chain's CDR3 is CASGPGFTGKANYGYTF. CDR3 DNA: TGTGCCAGCGGCCCGGGATTTACAGGGAAAGCTAACTATGGCTACACCTTC.

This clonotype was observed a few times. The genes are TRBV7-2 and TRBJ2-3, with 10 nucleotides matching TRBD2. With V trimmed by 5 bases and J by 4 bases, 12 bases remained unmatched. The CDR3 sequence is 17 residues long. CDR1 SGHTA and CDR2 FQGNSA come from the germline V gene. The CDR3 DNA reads TGTGCCAGCAGCCAGACAACTAGCGGGGCGGGGCCAGATACGCAGTATTTT. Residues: CASSQTTSGAGPDTQYF.

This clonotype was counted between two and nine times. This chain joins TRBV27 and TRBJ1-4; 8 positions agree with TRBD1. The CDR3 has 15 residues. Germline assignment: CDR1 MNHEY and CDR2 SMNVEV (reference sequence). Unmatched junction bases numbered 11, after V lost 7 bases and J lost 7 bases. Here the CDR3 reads CASTSVGTGGEKLFF. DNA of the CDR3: TGTGCCAGCACCTCCGTCGGGACAGGAGGTGAAAAACTGTTTTTT.

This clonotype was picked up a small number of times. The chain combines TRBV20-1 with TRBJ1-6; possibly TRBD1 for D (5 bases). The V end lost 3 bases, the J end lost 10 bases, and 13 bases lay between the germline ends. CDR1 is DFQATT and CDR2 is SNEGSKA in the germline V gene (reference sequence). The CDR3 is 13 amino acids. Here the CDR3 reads CSARGPSPSPLHF. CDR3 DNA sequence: TGCAGTGCTAGGGGGCCCAGCCCCTCACCCCTCCACTTT.

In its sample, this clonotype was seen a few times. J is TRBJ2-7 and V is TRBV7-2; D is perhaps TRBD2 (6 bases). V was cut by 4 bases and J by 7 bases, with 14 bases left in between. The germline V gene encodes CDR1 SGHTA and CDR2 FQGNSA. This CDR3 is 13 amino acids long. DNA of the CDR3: TGTGCCAGCAGCTCGGTCGGGGCGGGGGAGCAGTACTTC. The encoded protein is CASSSVGAGEQYF.

Here the CDR3 reads CASSRDPGSTSYEQYF. CDR3 nucleotide sequence: TGTGCCAGCAGCCGAGATCCGGGGTCCACCTCCTACGAGCAGTACTTC. The chain employs TRBV7-2 and TRBJ2-7, with D possibly matching TRBD2 (5 bases). This CDR3 comprises 16 residues. The germline V gene encodes CDR1 SGHTA and CDR2 FQGNSA. V lost 5 bases, J lost 0 bases, and 17 bases lay in between.

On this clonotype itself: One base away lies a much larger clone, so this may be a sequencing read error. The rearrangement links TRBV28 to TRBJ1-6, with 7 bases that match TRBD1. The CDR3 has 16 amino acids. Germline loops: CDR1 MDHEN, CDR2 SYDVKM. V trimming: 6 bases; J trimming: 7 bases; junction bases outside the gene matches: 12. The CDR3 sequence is CASRGTMGQQNSPLHF. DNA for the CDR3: TGTGCCAGCAGGGGGACTATGGGACAGCAGAATTCACCCCTCCACTTT.

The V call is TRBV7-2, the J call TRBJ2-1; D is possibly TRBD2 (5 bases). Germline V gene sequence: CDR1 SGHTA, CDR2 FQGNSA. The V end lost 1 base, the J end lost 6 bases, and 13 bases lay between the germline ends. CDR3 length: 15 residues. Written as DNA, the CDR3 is TGTGCCAGCAGCTTAGAGAGCGGTTTGGGCAATGAGCAGTTCTTC. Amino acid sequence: CASSLESGLGNEQFF.

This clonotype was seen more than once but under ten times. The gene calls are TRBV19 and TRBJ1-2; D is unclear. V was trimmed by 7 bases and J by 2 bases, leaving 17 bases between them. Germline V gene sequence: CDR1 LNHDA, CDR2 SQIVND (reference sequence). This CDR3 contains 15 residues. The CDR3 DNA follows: TGTGCCAGTACCATGTTTGGGTATTCCAACTATGGCTACACCTTC. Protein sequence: CASTMFGYSNYGYTF.

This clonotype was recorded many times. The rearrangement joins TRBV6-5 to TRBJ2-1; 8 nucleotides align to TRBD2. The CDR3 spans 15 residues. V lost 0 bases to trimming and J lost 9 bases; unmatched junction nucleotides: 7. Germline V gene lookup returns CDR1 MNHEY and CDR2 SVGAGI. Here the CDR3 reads CASSYSTAGETEQFF. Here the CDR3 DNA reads TGTGCCAGCAGTTACTCGACAGCGGGAGAAACTGAGCAGTTCTTC.

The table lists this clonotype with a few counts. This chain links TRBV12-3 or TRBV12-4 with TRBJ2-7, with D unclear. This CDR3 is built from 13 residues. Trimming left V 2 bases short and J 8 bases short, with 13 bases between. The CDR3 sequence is CASSLTGPPKQYF. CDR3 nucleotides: TGTGCCAGCAGTTTAACCGGGCCACCCAAGCAGTACTTC.

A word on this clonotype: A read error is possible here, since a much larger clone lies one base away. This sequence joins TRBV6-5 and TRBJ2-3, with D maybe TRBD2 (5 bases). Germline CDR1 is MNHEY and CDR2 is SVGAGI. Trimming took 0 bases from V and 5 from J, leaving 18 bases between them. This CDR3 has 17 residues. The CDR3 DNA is TGTGCCAGCAGTTACTCGAGTTGGCTAGCCGGGATAGATACGCAGTATTTT. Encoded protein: CASSYSSWLAGIDTQYF.

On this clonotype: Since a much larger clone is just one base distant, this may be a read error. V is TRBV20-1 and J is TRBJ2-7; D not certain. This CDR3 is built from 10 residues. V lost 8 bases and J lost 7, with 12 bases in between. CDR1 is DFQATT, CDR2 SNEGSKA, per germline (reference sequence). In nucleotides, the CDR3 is TGCAGTACTCGTCTTGGGGAGCAGTACTTC. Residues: CSTRLGEQYF.

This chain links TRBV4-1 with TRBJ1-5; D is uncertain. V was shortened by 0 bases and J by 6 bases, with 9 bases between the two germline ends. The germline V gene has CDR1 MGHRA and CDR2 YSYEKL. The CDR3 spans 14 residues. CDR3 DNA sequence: TGCGCCAGCAGCCAAGATTCGAAGGGTCAGCCCCAGCATTTT. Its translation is CASSQDSKGQPQHF.

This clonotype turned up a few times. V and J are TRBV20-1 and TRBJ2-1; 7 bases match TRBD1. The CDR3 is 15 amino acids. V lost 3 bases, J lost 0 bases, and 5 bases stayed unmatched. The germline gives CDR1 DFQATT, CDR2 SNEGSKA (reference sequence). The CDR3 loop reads CSARVDRSSYNEQFF. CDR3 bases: TGCAGTGCTAGGGTGGACAGGAGCTCCTACAATGAGCAGTTCTTC.

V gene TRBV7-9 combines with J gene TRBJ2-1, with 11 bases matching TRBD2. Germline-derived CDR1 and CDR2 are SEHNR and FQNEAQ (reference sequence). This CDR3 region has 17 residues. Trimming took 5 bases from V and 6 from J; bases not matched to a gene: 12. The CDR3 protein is CASSLRVAGGILNEQFF. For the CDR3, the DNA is TGTGCCAGCAGCCTAAGAGTAGCGGGGGGGATTCTCAATGAGCAGTTCTTC.

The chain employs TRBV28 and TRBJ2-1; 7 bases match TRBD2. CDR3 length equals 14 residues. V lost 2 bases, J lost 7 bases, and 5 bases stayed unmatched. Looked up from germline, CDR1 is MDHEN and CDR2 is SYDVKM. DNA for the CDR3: TGTGCCAGCAGTTTAGCGGGGGTTTGGAATGAGCAGTTCTTC. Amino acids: CASSLAGVWNEQFF.

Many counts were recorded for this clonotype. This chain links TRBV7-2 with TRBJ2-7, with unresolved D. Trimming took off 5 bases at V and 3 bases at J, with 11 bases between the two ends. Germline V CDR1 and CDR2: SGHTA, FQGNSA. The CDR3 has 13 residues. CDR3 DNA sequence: TGTGCCAGCAGCCTGATGGACGGCTACGAGCAGTACTTC. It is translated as CASSLMDGYEQYF.

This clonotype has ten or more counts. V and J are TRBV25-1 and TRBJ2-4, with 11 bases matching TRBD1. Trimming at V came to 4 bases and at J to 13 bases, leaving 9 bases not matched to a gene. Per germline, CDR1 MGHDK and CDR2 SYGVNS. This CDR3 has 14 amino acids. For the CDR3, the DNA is TGTGCCAGCAGTGTCGGGACAGGGGGGAGTGAGCAGTACTTC. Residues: CASSVGTGGSEQYF.

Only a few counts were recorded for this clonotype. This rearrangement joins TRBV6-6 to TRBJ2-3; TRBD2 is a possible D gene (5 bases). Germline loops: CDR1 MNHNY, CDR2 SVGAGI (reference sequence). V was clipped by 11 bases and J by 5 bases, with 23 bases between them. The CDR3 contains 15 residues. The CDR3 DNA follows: TGTGCCGGAGGAACAGAGGGATTCCACAGAGATACGCAGTATTTT. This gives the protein CAGGTEGFHRDTQYF.

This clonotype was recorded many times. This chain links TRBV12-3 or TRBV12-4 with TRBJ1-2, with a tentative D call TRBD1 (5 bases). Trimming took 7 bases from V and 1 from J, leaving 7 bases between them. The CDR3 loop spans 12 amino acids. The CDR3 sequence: CASTDSNYGYTF. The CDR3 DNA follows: TGTGCCAGCACCGACAGTAACTATGGCTACACCTTC.

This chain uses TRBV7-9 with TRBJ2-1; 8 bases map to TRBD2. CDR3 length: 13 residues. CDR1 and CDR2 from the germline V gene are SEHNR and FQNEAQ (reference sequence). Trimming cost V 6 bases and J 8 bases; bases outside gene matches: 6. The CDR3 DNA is TGTGCCAGCAGTCGGACTAGCAGGGATGAGCAGTTCTTC. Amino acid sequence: CASSRTSRDEQFF.

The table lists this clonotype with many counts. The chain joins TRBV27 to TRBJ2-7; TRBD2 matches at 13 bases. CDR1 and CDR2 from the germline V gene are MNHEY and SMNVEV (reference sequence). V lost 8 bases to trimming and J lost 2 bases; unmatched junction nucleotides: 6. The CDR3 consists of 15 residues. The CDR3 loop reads CASREGTSGTYEQYF. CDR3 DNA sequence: TGTGCCAGCCGAGAGGGGACTAGCGGGACCTACGAGCAGTACTTC.

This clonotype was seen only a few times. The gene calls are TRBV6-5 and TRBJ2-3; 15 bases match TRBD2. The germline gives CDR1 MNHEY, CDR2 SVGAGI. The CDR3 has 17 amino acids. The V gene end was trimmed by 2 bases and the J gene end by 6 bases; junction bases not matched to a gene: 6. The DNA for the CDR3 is TGTGCCAGCAGTTACCGGGGACTAGCGGGGGGAGTGGATACGCAGTATTTT. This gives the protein CASSYRGLAGGVDTQYF.

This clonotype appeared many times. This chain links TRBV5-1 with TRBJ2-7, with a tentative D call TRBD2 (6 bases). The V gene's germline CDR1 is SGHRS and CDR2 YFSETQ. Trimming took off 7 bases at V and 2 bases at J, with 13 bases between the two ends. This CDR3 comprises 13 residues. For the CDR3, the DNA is TGCGCCAGCGGTCGGGACTTAGCCTACGAGCAGTACTTC. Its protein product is CASGRDLAYEQYF. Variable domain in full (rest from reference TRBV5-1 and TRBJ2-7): KAGVTQTPRYLIKTRGQQVTLSCSPISGHRSVSWYQQTPGQGLQFLFEYFSETQRNKGNFPGRFSGRQFSNSRSEMNVSTLELGDSALYLCASGRDLAYEQYFGPGTRLTVT.

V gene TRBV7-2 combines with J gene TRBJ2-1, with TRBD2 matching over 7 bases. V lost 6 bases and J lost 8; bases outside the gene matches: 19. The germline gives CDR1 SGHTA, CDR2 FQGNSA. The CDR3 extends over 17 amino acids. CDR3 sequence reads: CASRRLLRLAGYDEQFF. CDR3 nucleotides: TGTGCCAGCAGGAGATTACTCCGACTAGCCGGGTACGATGAGCAGTTCTTC.

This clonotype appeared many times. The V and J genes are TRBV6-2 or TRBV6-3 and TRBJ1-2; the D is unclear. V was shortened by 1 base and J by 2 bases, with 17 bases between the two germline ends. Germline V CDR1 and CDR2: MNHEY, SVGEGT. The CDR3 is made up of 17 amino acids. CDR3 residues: CASSYFRRRQQNYGYTF. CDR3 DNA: TGTGCCAGCAGTTACTTCCGGCGACGCCAGCAGAACTATGGCTACACCTTC.

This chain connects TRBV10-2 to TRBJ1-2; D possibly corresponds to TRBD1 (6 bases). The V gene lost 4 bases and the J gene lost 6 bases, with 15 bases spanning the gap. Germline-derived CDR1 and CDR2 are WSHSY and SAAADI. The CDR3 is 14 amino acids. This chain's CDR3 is CASSGTQGRDGYTF. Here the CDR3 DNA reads TGCGCCAGCAGTGGTACACAGGGTAGGGATGGCTACACCTTC.

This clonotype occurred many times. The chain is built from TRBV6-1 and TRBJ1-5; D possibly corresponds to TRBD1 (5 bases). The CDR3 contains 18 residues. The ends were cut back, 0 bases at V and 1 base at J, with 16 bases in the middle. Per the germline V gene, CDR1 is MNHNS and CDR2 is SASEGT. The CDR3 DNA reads TGTGCCAGCAGTGAAGCGCTTCGGGGCAGTGCGAGCAATCAGCCCCAGCATTTT. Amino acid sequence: CASSEALRGSASNQPQHF.

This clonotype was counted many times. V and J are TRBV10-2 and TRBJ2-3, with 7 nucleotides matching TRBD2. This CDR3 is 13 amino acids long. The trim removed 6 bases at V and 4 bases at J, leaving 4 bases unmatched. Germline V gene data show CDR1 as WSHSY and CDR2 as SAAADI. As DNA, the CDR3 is TGCGCCAGCAGGGAGGGAGGGGCAGATACGCAGTATTTT. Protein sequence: CASREGGADTQYF.